The 2 T cell receptor beta chains below were found in one sample sequenced in a study of T cells in Graves' hyperthyroidism and ophthalmopathy. The CDR3 regions of TCR beta were amplified from RNA transcripts. HTBI primers drove first-round RT-PCR of the TCR CDR3. Each CDR3 protein is one row after TCRdb ran MiXCR on the multiplex PCR reads. In the table there are hundreds of thousands of distinct CDR3 sequences, roughly 16% of which are singletons. Material: blood. Receptors originate from a woman aged 35 to 49 with Graves' ophthalmopathy.

This clonotype was detected ten times or more. The chain's CDR3 is CASGRGTGELFF. The CDR3 nucleotides are TGTGCCAGCGGCCGGGGGACCGGGGAGCTGTTTTTT. The rearrangement uses TRBV2 and TRBJ2-2; D is perhaps TRBD2 (6 bases). Germline-derived CDR1 and CDR2 are SNHLY and FYNNEI. V lost 8 bases, J lost 5 bases, and 9 bases lay in between. This CDR3 has 12 amino acids.

This clonotype was picked up a small number of times. The rearrangement joins TRBV14 to TRBJ2-1; TRBD1 matches at 7 bases. From germline, CDR1 is SGHDN and CDR2 FVKESK. The CDR3 is made up of 14 amino acids. J was trimmed by 6 bases and V by 4 bases; bases with no gene match: 6. The CDR3 here is CASSPRTGLNEQFF. CDR3 nucleotide sequence: TGTGCCAGCAGCCCCAGGACAGGCCTCAATGAGCAGTTCTTC. Together with reference TRBV14 and TRBJ2-1, the CDR3 gives the full variable domain: EAGVTQFPSHSVIEKGQTVTLRCDPISGHDNLYWYRRVMGKEIKFLLHFVKESKQDESGMPNNRFLAERTGGTYSTLKVQPAELEDSGVYFCASSPRTGLNEQFFGPGTRLTVL.